Included here is one T cell receptor beta chain sequence, with context. This sample was taken from a study of blood T cell repertoires in COVID-19. Study overall: Acute and convalescent COVID-19 specimens originated in the United States, Italy and Spain. From T cells, B-cell-depleted T cells, or PBMCs came the material, which was cDNA or gDNA.

V was pared by 0 bases and J by 3 bases, with 10 bases between. CDR1 is SGHRS, CDR2 YFSETQ, per germline. The CDR3 loop spans 15 amino acids. How the authors handled the data: Amplifying reference gene primers gave estimates of nucleated cell counts. Assay: immunoSEQ multiplex PCR; the TCRdb copy retains only in-frame clones and omits some. That table is the source of V, J and clone size, and D and trimming were worked out from the DNA. The sample has about 310,000 clones; about 87% are singletons. The clonotype comes from a man in his 70s with acute or convalescent COVID-19. Sample: peripheral blood. This rearrangement joins TRBV5-1 to TRBJ1-5; D perhaps matches TRBD1 (5 bases). This CDR3 is CASSLGPGINQPQHF. The CDR3 DNA follows: TGCGCCAGCAGCTTGGGCCCAGGGATCAATCAGCCCCAGCATTTT.